This T cell receptor beta chain comes out of a study of T cell responses to AZD1222 COVID-19 vaccine. Study findings and constraints: Spike was spanned by vaccine-associated CD4 TCRs, which were dominant at 160-218 and 743-854. Most donors were white British and more were female, and clonal diversity was possibly underestimated. Repertoires in all cases were sampled only once the peak T cell response had passed.

This CDR3 has 13 amino acids. Germline V CDR1 and CDR2: SGHTA, FQGNSA. V was trimmed by 5 bases and J by 4 bases, leaving 11 bases between them. Here immunoSEQ multiplex PCR was the method, and the copy in TCRdb shows in-frame clones only, minus some. In the table there are about 140,000 clones, roughly 90% of which are singletons. To note about this clone: Antigen unknown.

The sample here was peripheral blood, taken on day 0 of AZD1222 vaccination. The chain uses TRBV7-2 and TRBJ1-2, with D maybe TRBD1 (6 bases). The clonotype comes from an adult in good health. CDR3 in amino acids: CASSPDSVYGYTF. The CDR3 bases are TGTGCCAGCAGCCCGGACAGCGTCTATGGCTACACCTTC. The whole variable domain, filled in from reference TRBV7-2 and TRBJ1-2, reads GAGVSQSPSNKVTEKGKDVELRCDPISGHTALYWYRQSLGQGLEFLIYFQGNSAPDKSGLPSDRFSAERTGGSVSTLTIQRTQQEDSAVYLCASSPDSVYGYTFGSGTRLTVV.